What follows are 12 T cell receptor beta chains derived from one specimen sequenced in a study of CD8+CD57+ T cells in acquired aplastic anemia. An expansion of CD8+CD57+ cells by flow cytometry had been shown in patients chosen for sequencing. Researchers used genomic DNA as the template to profile TCR beta VDJ and CDR3. TCRdb re-analysed the reads in MiXCR, keeping a single row per CDR3 protein. The data show around 220,000 distinct CDR3 sequences, roughly 50% seen once. The specimen sequenced was sorted CD4+, CD8+, or CD8+CD57+ T cells (not recorded which) from PBMCs. All receptors derive from a human donor with aplastic anemia.

There are many counts of this clonotype. Here the CDR3 reads CASSDIGTGTYEQYF. The DNA of the CDR3 is TGTGCCAGCAGTGATATAGGGACGGGTACCTACGAGCAGTACTTC. The chain links TRBV2 to TRBJ2-7; D might be TRBD1 or TRBD2, each matching 5 bases. Germline V gene sequence: CDR1 SNHLY, CDR2 FYNNEI. The CDR3 loop spans 15 amino acids. Trimming left V 3 bases short and J 2 bases short, with 14 bases between.

About this clonotype: A much larger clone lies one base from this, so it may be a read error. V is TRBV6-5 and J is TRBJ2-2; maybe TRBD1 (5 bases). The CDR3 length is 15 residues. CDR1 MNHEY and CDR2 SVGAGI come from the germline V gene. Deletions cut 7 bases from V and 3 bases from J, with 15 bases between. The CDR3 loop is CASNVDRAYTGELFF. DNA of the CDR3: TGTGCCAGCAATGTCGACAGAGCCTACACCGGGGAGCTGTTTTTT.

In its sample, this clonotype was seen many times. The chain is built from TRBV4-1 and TRBJ1-2, with D hard to call. The V end was cut by 4 bases, the J end by 2 bases, with 11 bases between. The CDR3 has 14 residues. CDR1 is MGHRA, CDR2 YSYEKL, per germline. The CDR3, as DNA: TGCGCCAGCAGCCGACTGACGACAAACTATGGCTACACCTTC. This codes for CASSRLTTNYGYTF.

This clonotype has only a few counts. J is TRBJ1-1 and V is TRBV28, with TRBD1 matching over 7 bases. Germline CDR1 and CDR2: MDHEN and SYDVKM. The CDR3 has 13 residues. J was trimmed by 6 bases and V by 2 bases; bases with no gene match: 3. For the CDR3, the DNA is TGTGCCAGCAGTTTACCACAGGGGTCTGAAGCTTTCTTT. Translated: CASSLPQGSEAFF.

The rearrangement joins TRBV19 to TRBJ1-5, with 7 bases fitting TRBD1. With V trimmed by 6 bases and J by 7 bases, 6 bases remained unmatched. CDR1 is LNHDA and CDR2 is SQIVND in the germline V gene (reference sequence). This CDR3 contains 13 residues. The DNA of the CDR3 is TGTGCCAGTAGCCTCCTACAGGGGCAGCCCCAGCATTTT. Translated: CASSLLQGQPQHF.

The chain has TRBV7-3 and TRBJ1-5; TRBD1 aligns across 7 bases. CDR3 size: 13 residues. The germline gives CDR1 SGHTA, CDR2 FQGTGA. The junction had 4 bases not matched to a gene; V was cut back by 6 bases and J by 5 bases. CDR3 nucleotide sequence: TGTGCCAGCAGTCCAGGGGGTGATCAGCCCCAGCATTTT. Its protein is CASSPGGDQPQHF. Complete variable domain (other parts from reference TRBV7-3 and TRBJ1-5): GAGVSQTPSNKVTEKGKYVELRCDPISGHTALYWYRQSLGQGPEFLIYFQGTGAADDSGLPNDRFFAVRPEGSVSTLKIQRTERGDSAVYLCASSPGGDQPQHFGDGTRLSIL.

Many counts were recorded for this clonotype. The chain couples TRBV5-1 to TRBJ1-1, with D possibly being TRBD1 (6 bases). Germline V lookup: CDR1 SGHRS, CDR2 YFSETQ. This CDR3 is 15 amino acids long. Trimming took off 4 bases at V and 0 bases at J, with 13 bases between the two ends. CDR3 sequence (DNA): TGCGCCAGCAGCCCACTGGACAGTTTGAACACTGAAGCTTTCTTT. This sequence encodes CASSPLDSLNTEAFF. Drawing the rest from reference TRBV5-1 and TRBJ1-1, the complete variable domain is KAGVTQTPRYLIKTRGQQVTLSCSPISGHRSVSWYQQTPGQGLQFLFEYFSETQRNKGNFPGRFSGRQFSNSRSEMNVSTLELGDSALYLCASSPLDSLNTEAFFGQGTRLTVV.

About this clonotype: A much larger clone lies one base from this, so it may be a read error. The conserved phenylalanine or tryptophan is not found at the CDR3 terminus, so this likely reflects a read error. V is TRBV25-1 and J is TRBJ1-3, with unresolved D. The V and J ends lost 6 bases and 3 bases respectively, with 18 bases between them. The CDR3 contains 16 residues. Per the germline V gene, CDR1 is MGHDK and CDR2 is SYGVNS. The CDR3 sequence is CASSLATREIGNTIYS. CDR3 DNA sequence: TGTGCCAGCAGCTTGGCCACAAGGGAAATTGGAAACACCATATATTCT.

The chain recombines TRBV19 with TRBJ2-2, with 8 bases that match TRBD1. The germline V gene has CDR1 LNHDA and CDR2 SQIVND (reference sequence). This CDR3 spans 15 amino acids. The V and J ends lost 3 bases and 7 bases, in that order; junction bases with no gene match: 7. The CDR3 DNA reads as TGTGCCAGTAGTATTGGACAGGGTCCCGGCGGGGAGCTGTTTTTT. Encoded protein: CASSIGQGPGGELFF. Drawing the rest from reference TRBV19 and TRBJ2-2, the complete variable domain is DGGITQSPKYLFRKEGQNVTLSCEQNLNHDAMYWYRQDPGQGLRLIYYSQIVNDFQKGDIAEGYSVSREKKESFPLTVTSAQKNPTAFYLCASSIGQGPGGELFFGEGSRLTVL.

This chain joins TRBV7-9 and TRBJ2-7; perhaps TRBD1 as D (6 bases). This CDR3 has 15 residues. Trimming pared 1 base from V and 3 bases from J, leaving 13 bases between. Germline values: CDR1 SEHNR, CDR2 FQNEAQ (reference sequence). For the CDR3, the DNA is TGTGCCAGCAGCTTAGAACAGGGACCAAACTACGAGCAGTACTTC. It encodes CASSLEQGPNYEQYF.

As to this clonotype: Relative to the germline gene, one junction end is altered; a read error may explain this. This chain links TRBV2 with TRBJ1-4, with 7 bases fitting TRBD1. CDR1 and CDR2 from the germline V gene are SNHLY and FYNNEI. CDR3 size: 14 residues. The CDR3 reads CASKGTAQNEELFF. The CDR3 bases are TGTGCCAGCAAAGGGACAGCTCAGAATGAAGAACTGTTTTTT.

This rearrangement joins TRBV2 to TRBJ2-7; D call uncertain. Germline V gene data show CDR1 as SNHLY and CDR2 as FYNNEI. The CDR3 totals 14 residues. Trimming took off 6 bases at V and 4 bases at J, with 16 bases between the two ends. The CDR3 sequence: CASRVARKYYEQYF. In DNA form, the CDR3 reads TGTGCCAGCAGGGTTGCCAGAAAATATTACGAGCAGTACTTC.